These T cell receptor beta chains were read from a single sample in a study of shared clonotypes between healthy human individuals. Clones were read by immunoSEQ multiplex PCR, and TCRdb kept only the in-frame ones, dropping some. The data show about 2.2 million clones, roughly 95% seen once. Sequenced sample: naive CD8+ T cells from PBMCs. These receptors all come from a man aged 18 to 30 in good health. Some clones in this sample may be carry-over from other donors' samples. Both conserved end residues are part of each CDR3. The D gene is left open where the match is weak. Expanded clones are given a class, and other clones once, few, many or no size at all.

CDR3 DNA | CDR3 protein | J gene | V gene | clone size | D gene
TGTGCCAGCAGCCGGCGGGGGGCCTACTATGGCTACACCTTC | CASSRRGAYYGYTF | TRBJ1-2 | TRBV9 | - | -
TGTGCCAGCAGTCTGTATGGGGGGCATGAGCAGTTCTTC | CASSLYGGHEQFF | TRBJ2-1 | TRBV27 | - | -
TGTGCCAGCAGCTCTCGGGACGGCTCTATGAACACTGAAGCTTTCTTT | CASSSRDGSMNTEAFF | TRBJ1-1 | TRBV7-9 | - | -
TGTGCCAGCAGCCATTCGAGTGGGGAATACAATGAGCAGTTCTTC | CASSHSSGEYNEQFF | TRBJ2-1 | TRBV13 | - | -
TGTGCCAGCAGCCCCGCCCCATACAATGAGCAGTTCTTC | CASSPAPYNEQFF | TRBJ2-1 | TRBV6-4 | - | -
TGCGCCAGCAGCGGGGGTCTAGCGGAGCCGCCAGATACGCAGTATTTT | CASSGGLAEPPDTQYF | TRBJ2-3 | TRBV5-1 | - | TRBD2
TGTGCCAGCAGTTCCATGGGACAGGGGGATACTGAAGCTTTCTTT | CASSSMGQGDTEAFF | TRBJ1-1 | TRBV27 | once | TRBD1
TGTGCCAGCAGCTTAGTTACGGCTAGCGGGAGGGATACGCAGTATTTT | CASSLVTASGRDTQYF | TRBJ2-3 | TRBV7-6 | - | TRBD2
TGTGCCAGCAGTTCCGGGGTCTTACCCCTCCACTTT | CASSSGVLPLHF | TRBJ1-6 | TRBV7-9 | - | -
TGTGCCAGCAGCTGGACCTTAACCGGGACAGGGGAAGGGAGATCGGGAGGACCATACGAGCAGTACTTC | CASSWTLTGTGEGRSGGPYEQYF | TRBJ2-7 | TRBV2 | - | TRBD1
TGTGCCAGCAGGCGGGGGCTCCCTAATGAAAAACTGTTTTTT | CASRRGLPNEKLFF | TRBJ1-4 | TRBV2 | once | -
TGTGCCAGCAGTTCCCGACAGGGGGCCAGAGGTTCAACTGAAGCTTTCTTT | CASSSRQGARGSTEAFF | TRBJ1-1 | TRBV28 | - | TRBD1
TGTGCCAGCAGTTTAACGGAAACGGGCTCCTACGAGCAGTACTTC | CASSLTETGSYEQYF | TRBJ2-7 | TRBV27 | once | -
TGTGCCAGCAGCATAAGACCGGAGACCGGGGAGCTGTTTTTT | CASSIRPETGELFF | TRBJ2-2 | TRBV11-2 | - | -
TGTGCCAGCAGTTTCGGTGGTTCCTACAATGAGCAGTTCTTC | CASSFGGSYNEQFF | TRBJ2-1 | TRBV27 | - | -
TGTGCCAGCAGTTCAAGAACCGGGACAGACCACAGGACGAACACCGGGGAGCTGTTTTTT | CASSSRTGTDHRTNTGELFF | TRBJ2-2 | TRBV27 | - | TRBD1
TGTGCCAGCACATTGGCCGGGACCCAAATCATCGTGGAGTTCTTC | CASTLAGTQIIVEFF | TRBJ2-1 | TRBV2 | - | -
TGTGCCAGTAGTATGGACAGGGAAGGCAATCAGCCCCAGCATTTT | CASSMDREGNQPQHF | TRBJ1-5 | TRBV19 | - | TRBD1
TGTGCCAGCAGTTTATTTTCAGGGCCTTATGGCTACACCTTC | CASSLFSGPYGYTF | TRBJ1-2 | TRBV27 | - | -
TGTGCCAGCAGCCTGGGACAGGGAACGAAGTCCTACAATGAGCAGTTCTTC | CASSLGQGTKSYNEQFF | TRBJ2-1 | TRBV28 | - | TRBD1
TGTGCCAGCAGCCGAGACAGGGAGGGTGGCAATCAGCCCCAGCATTTT | CASSRDREGGNQPQHF | TRBJ1-5 | TRBV27 | once | TRBD1
TGTGCCAGCAGCTTAGGGGCACCCATGAACACTGAAGCTTTCTTT | CASSLGAPMNTEAFF | TRBJ1-1 | TRBV7-9 | - | -
TGTGCCAGCAGTGGAGACAGGGTTTCGTCTGGAAACACCATATATTTT | CASSGDRVSSGNTIYF | TRBJ1-3 | TRBV2 | few | TRBD1
TGTGCCAGCAGGGACCACAACAATGAGCAGTTCTTC | CASRDHNNEQFF | TRBJ2-1 | TRBV7-9 | - | -
TGTGCCAGTTCAAGGGGACAGGGGGCCGGGGAGCTGTTTTTT | CASSRGQGAGELFF | TRBJ2-2 | TRBV28 | - | TRBD1
TGTGCCAGCAGCCCCGGACTTAACTCCTACAATGAGCAGTTCTTC | CASSPGLNSYNEQFF | TRBJ2-1 | TRBV7-9 | - | -
TGTGCCAGCAGTTTAGGGTCGGGGACTACCGGAGGATTTTTTAGCACAGATACGCAGTATTTT | CASSLGSGTTGGFFSTDTQYF | TRBJ2-3 | TRBV28 | - | TRBD2